Presented here are 15 T cell receptor beta chains from one specimen sequenced in a study of blood T cells in healthy people across ages. Together with a sample-barcoded 5' primer, a J-beta primer mix was included in a second PCR lasting 7 to 11 cycles. TCRdb independently ran MiXCR on the 5' RACE reads; one entry per CDR3 protein. Of around 800,000 distinct CDR3 sequences in the sample, about 59% were seen once. Sample: blood. These receptors all stem from a man aged 25-45 years in good health.

This clonotype was counted only a few times. The J gene is TRBJ2-2, the V gene TRBV7-2, with 7 bases fitting TRBD1. V lost 2 bases to trimming and J lost 2 bases; unmatched junction nucleotides: 2. The CDR3 sequence is 15 residues long. From germline, CDR1 is SGHTA and CDR2 FQGNSA. The DNA for the CDR3 is TGTGCCAGCAGCTTAAACAGGGGAAACACCGGGGAGCTGTTTTTT. Amino acid sequence: CASSLNRGNTGELFF.

This chain joins TRBV7-6 and TRBJ2-4; D is possibly TRBD1 or TRBD2 (5 bases each). The end of the DNA aligns better with TRBJ2-5, so the J call may be wrong. The length of the CDR3 is 15 residues. Germline V gene lookup returns CDR1 SGHVS and CDR2 FNYEAQ. The CDR3 nucleotides read TGTGCCAGCAGCCCCAGACAGAGGGTAGAAGAGACCCAGTACTTC. It codes for CASSPRQRVEETQYF.

There are a few counts of this clonotype. The rearrangement uses TRBV10-3 and TRBJ2-1; 8 nucleotides align to TRBD2. The CDR3 runs 14 residues. The germline gives CDR1 ENHRY, CDR2 SYGVKD. V was pared by 2 bases and J by 3 bases, with 0 bases of the junction left unmatched. CDR3 DNA sequence: TGTGCCATCAGTGAGGCGGGGGGCTACAATGAGCAGTTCTTC. It codes for CAISEAGGYNEQFF.

This clonotype was recorded a few times. The V call is TRBV24-1, the J call TRBJ1-2; tentatively, D is TRBD1 (5 bases). The CDR3 is 13 amino acids. V was shortened by 12 bases and J by 4 bases, with 17 bases between the two germline ends. The germline V gene has CDR1 KGHDR and CDR2 SFDVKD. CDR3 in amino acids: CAVGRDQGYGYTF. CDR3 DNA: TGTGCCGTCGGTAGGGACCAGGGCTATGGCTACACCTTC.

The gene calls are TRBV7-9 and TRBJ2-1; possible D gene TRBD1, 6 bases. The J call may be faulty, since TRBJ2-7 better matches the DNA end. This CDR3 region has 15 residues. CDR1 and CDR2 (germline): SEHNR, FQNEAQ (reference sequence). This CDR3 reads CASSLGHRAGDEQYF. The CDR3 DNA reads TGTGCCAGCAGCTTAGGCCACAGGGCCGGGGACGAGCAGTACTTC.

CDR3 in amino acids: CASSYGDETQYF. As DNA, the CDR3 is TGTGCCAGCAGTTACGGTGATGAGACCCAGTACTTC. This sequence joins TRBV6-5 and TRBJ2-5; no definite D call. The CDR3 is 12 residues long. Germline values: CDR1 MNHEY, CDR2 SVGAGI. Trimming left V 2 bases short and J 5 bases short, with 6 bases between.

The chain carries TRBV29-1 and TRBJ1-2; D perhaps matches TRBD1 (5 bases). CDR3 length: 19 residues. Per the germline V gene, CDR1 is SQVTM and CDR2 is ANQGSEA. Trimming removed 4 bases from V and 3 bases from J, with 30 bases in between. The CDR3 loop is CSVGVLIRDASGIDYGYTF. Here the CDR3 DNA reads TGCAGCGTTGGGGTCCTGATCCGGGACGCCTCAGGGATTGACTATGGCTACACCTTC.

This clonotype has a handful of counts. The V gene is TRBV4-1, the J gene TRBJ1-6; D gene unclear. CDR3 length equals 14 residues. In germline, CDR1 is MGHRA, CDR2 YSYEKL. With 0 bases removed from V and 10 bases from J, the gap between germline ends came to 10 bases. CDR3 sequence: CASSQDSPTSPLHF. The CDR3 DNA is TGCGCCAGCAGCCAAGATAGCCCCACGTCACCCCTCCACTTT.

V usage is TRBV29-1 and J usage is TRBJ2-5; the match to TRBD1 covers 7 bases. The CDR3 contains 14 residues. Germline V gene data show CDR1 as SQVTM and CDR2 as ANQGSEA. J gave up 3 bases and V 4 bases, and 8 bases lay outside the gene matches. The CDR3 protein is CSVVIGGLEETQYF. CDR3 DNA sequence: TGCAGCGTTGTGATAGGGGGCCTGGAAGAGACCCAGTACTTC. Using reference TRBV29-1 and TRBJ2-5 for the parts outside the CDR3, the full variable domain is SAVISQKPSRDICQRGTSLTIQCQVDSQVTMMFWYRQQPGQSLTLIATANQGSEATYESGFVIDKFPISRPNLTFSTLTVSNMSPEDSSIYLCSVVIGGLEETQYFGPGTRLLVL.

J is TRBJ2-4 and V is TRBV7-2; 14 nucleotides match TRBD2. The DNA end is more similar to TRBJ2-7, so the J call may be wrong. Germline V gene lookup returns CDR1 SGHTA and CDR2 FQGNSA. This CDR3 has 17 amino acids. CDR3 in amino acids: CASSPGLAGGNYYEQYF. The CDR3 region has the DNA TGTGCCAGCAGCCCTGGACTAGCGGGGGGAAATTACTACGAGCAGTACTTC.

This clonotype was counted only a few times. This chain uses TRBV20-1 with TRBJ2-3; 9 bases are shared with TRBD2. Germline CDR1 and CDR2: DFQATT and SNEGSKA (reference sequence). The CDR3 runs to 15 residues. The V segment lost 4 bases and the J segment 0 bases; nucleotides outside the gene matches: 5. CDR3 sequence reads: CSATSGGISTDTQYF. The CDR3 DNA sequence: TGCAGTGCTACGAGCGGGGGGATTAGCACAGATACGCAGTATTTT.

The chain couples TRBV4-1 to TRBJ1-2, with a weak D call TRBD1 (6 bases). The CDR3 runs 16 residues. Per the germline V gene, CDR1 is MGHRA and CDR2 is YSYEKL. V was clipped by 0 bases and J by 1 base, with 12 bases between them. The CDR3: CASSQDQRGRNYGYTF. DNA for the CDR3: TGCGCCAGCAGCCAAGATCAACGGGGGCGTAACTATGGCTACACCTTC.

J is TRBJ1-2 and V is TRBV27; D is possibly TRBD1 (6 bases). The CDR3 has 13 residues. V was cut by 3 bases and J by 9 bases, with 14 bases left in between. Germline-derived CDR1 and CDR2 are MNHEY and SMNVEV (reference sequence). CDR3 protein: CASSFGGAMRYTF. CDR3 nucleotide sequence: TGTGCCAGCAGTTTCGGGGGGGCTATGCGCTACACCTTC.

This clonotype was observed a few times. Its ends do not fully match the called genes, so a read error is possible. The chain combines TRBV20-1 with TRBJ1-4, with a tentative D call TRBD1 (5 bases). This CDR3 has 14 residues. Germline V gives CDR1 DFQATT, CDR2 SNEGSKA (reference sequence). CDR3 nucleotides: TGCAGTGCTAGGACCGACAGAACTGATGAAAAACTGTTTTTT. Amino acid sequence: CSARTDRTDEKLFF.

The genes are TRBV6-5 and TRBJ2-2; D is possibly TRBD1 (6 bases). From germline, CDR1 is MNHEY and CDR2 SVGAGI. This CDR3 is 13 amino acids long. With 10 bases removed from V and 7 bases from J, the gap between germline ends came to 16 bases. CDR3 coding DNA: TGTGCCACCCGGGACAATTATATCGGGGAGCTGTTTTTT. Translated, it gives CATRDNYIGELFF.